The clone carrying this T cell receptor beta chain was seen only a few times. Antigen: not known. V lost 5 bases to trimming and J lost 0 bases, with 14 bases between them. The germline V gene has CDR1 SGHNT and CDR2 YENEEA. The CDR3 is 16 residues long. TCRdb redid the calling of the RACE reads with MiXCR, one entry per CDR3 protein. The sample lists over 100,000 distinct CDR3 sequences; approximately 9% were seen once. The data were obtained in a study of human T cells and chemical hapten exposure. Study-wide points: Counts of TCRs above 1 in 1000 frequency stayed unchanged with DPC sensitization.

The sample's time point: healthy volunteer bleed at 2 weeks. Sequencing started from total RNA isolated from unfractionated whole blood. The gene calls are TRBV11-3 and TRBJ2-1; D may be TRBD1 or TRBD2 (5 bases each). The source material was whole blood. This TCR was recovered from a male donor in good health. Some clones in this sample may be carry-over from other donors' samples. CDR3 coding DNA: TGTGCCAGCAGCCCGGGACCGCTGAGCTCCTACAATGAGCAGTTCTTC. Amino acids: CASSPGPLSSYNEQFF.